This T cell receptor beta chain is from a study of blood T cells in healthy people across ages. A J-beta primer mix and a sample-barcoded 5' primer were used in a second PCR of roughly 7 to 12 cycles. A single record per CDR3 protein comes from TCRdb applying MiXCR to the 5' RACE reads. The profile covers 1.5 million to 1.9 million distinct CDR3 sequences, with roughly two fifths appearing a single time and just over 4% taken by the ten largest. Germline V gene lookup returns CDR1 MNHEY and CDR2 SVGAGI. Trimming removed 2 bases from V and 10 bases from J, with 10 bases in between. The CDR3 sequence is 12 residues long.

J is TRBJ2-3 and V is TRBV6-5; D ambiguous. Sequencing used blood. This clonotype was obtained from a young woman in good health. The CDR3 DNA reads as TGTGCCAGCAGTTACATGGGATGGGCGCAGTATTTT. This sequence encodes CASSYMGWAQYF.